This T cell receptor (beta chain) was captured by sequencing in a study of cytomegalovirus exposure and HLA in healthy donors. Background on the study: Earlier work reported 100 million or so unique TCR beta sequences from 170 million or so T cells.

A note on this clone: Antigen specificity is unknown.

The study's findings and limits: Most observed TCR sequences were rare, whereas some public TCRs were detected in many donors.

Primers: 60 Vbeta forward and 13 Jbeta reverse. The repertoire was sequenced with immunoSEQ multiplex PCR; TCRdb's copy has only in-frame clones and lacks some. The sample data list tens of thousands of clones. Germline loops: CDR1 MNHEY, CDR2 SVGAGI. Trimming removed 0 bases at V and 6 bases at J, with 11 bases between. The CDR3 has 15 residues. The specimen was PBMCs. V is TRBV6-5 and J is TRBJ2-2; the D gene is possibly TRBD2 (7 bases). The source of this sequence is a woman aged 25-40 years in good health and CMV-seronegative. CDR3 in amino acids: CASSYSGGGAGELFF. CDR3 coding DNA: TGTGCCAGCAGTTACTCAGGGGGGGGTGCCGGGGAGCTGTTTTTT.